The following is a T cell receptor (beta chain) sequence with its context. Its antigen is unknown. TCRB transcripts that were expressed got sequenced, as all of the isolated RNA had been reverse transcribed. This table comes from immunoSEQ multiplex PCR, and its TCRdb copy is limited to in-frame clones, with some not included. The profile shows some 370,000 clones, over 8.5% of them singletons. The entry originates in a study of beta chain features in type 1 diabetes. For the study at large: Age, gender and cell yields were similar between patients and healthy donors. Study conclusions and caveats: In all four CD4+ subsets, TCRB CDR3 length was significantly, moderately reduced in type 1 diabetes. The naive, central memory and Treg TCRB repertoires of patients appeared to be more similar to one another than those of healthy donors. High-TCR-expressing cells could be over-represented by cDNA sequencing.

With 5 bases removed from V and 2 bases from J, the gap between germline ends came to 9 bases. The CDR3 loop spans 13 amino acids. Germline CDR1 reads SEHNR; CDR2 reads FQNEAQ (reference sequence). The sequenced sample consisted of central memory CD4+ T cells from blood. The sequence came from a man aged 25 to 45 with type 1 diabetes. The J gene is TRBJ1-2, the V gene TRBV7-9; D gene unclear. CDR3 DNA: TGTGCCAGCAGCGGGGAGGAGAACTATGGCTACACCTTC. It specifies CASSGEENYGYTF.